This T cell receptor beta chain was profiled in a study of blood T cells in healthy people across ages. Per-sample yields of isolated PBMCs were at least 6.5 million. Samples each had at least 5.5 micrograms of total RNA extracted. This clonotype has more than one count but fewer than ten. Alongside a J-beta primer mix, a sample-barcoded 5' primer served in a second PCR lasting roughly 7 to 12 cycles. Unique molecular identifiers of 12 random nucleotides labeled each cDNA. One entry per CDR3 protein, called by TCRdb with MiXCR from the 5' RACE reads. Counted here are over 1,500,000 distinct CDR3 sequences, about 49% occurring once; the ten biggest clones make up less than 2.5%. The germline V gene encodes CDR1 SGHTA and CDR2 FQGNSA. The V end was cut by 2 bases, the J end by 3 bases, with 8 bases between. The CDR3 is made up of 15 amino acids.

The chain links TRBV7-2 to TRBJ1-6; the D is unclear. The material sequenced was blood. The sequence derives from a woman aged 40 to 50 in good health. CDR3 sequence: CASSLQADYNSPLHF. The CDR3 nucleotides read TGTGCCAGCAGCTTACAGGCAGACTATAATTCACCCCTCCACTTT.